This T cell receptor (beta chain) was recorded in a study of blood T cell repertoires in COVID-19. The wider study: Samples representing acute and convalescent COVID-19 were sourced from the United States, Italy and Spain. PBMCs, B-cell-depleted T cells, or T cells were the source of the cDNA or gDNA that made up the material.

In the source study's methods: Amplification of reference gene primers was used by the study to estimate nucleated cell counts. Profiling relied on immunoSEQ multiplex PCR, and the TCRdb table lists in-frame clones only, not all of them. That table supplies the V and J calls and clone size; D and trimming were determined from the DNA. The repertoire includes over 250,000 clones, nearly 90% of them detected once, and around 1.9% sits in the top ten. This CDR3 region has 15 residues. Germline lookup yields CDR1 SGHTA and CDR2 FQGNSA. The J segment lost 4 bases and the V segment lost 5 bases, leaving 9 bases of the junction unmatched. Symptom resolution, clearance, or two negative PCRs marked the recovered donors of Cohort 3.

The rearrangement links TRBV7-2 to TRBJ1-2, with TRBD1 matching over 8 bases. This clonotype was obtained from an older woman who had recovered from COVID-19. Sequencing was carried out using PBMCs or T cells enriched from blood (not recorded which). The CDR3 region is CASSPLQGVAYGYTF. CDR3 bases: TGTGCCAGCAGCCCCTTACAGGGGGTAGCCTATGGCTACACCTTC. Full variable domain (rest looked up from reference TRBV7-2 and TRBJ1-2): GAGVSQSPSNKVTEKGKDVELRCDPISGHTALYWYRQSLGQGLEFLIYFQGNSAPDKSGLPSDRFSAERTGGSVSTLTIQRTQQEDSAVYLCASSPLQGVAYGYTFGSGTRLTVV.